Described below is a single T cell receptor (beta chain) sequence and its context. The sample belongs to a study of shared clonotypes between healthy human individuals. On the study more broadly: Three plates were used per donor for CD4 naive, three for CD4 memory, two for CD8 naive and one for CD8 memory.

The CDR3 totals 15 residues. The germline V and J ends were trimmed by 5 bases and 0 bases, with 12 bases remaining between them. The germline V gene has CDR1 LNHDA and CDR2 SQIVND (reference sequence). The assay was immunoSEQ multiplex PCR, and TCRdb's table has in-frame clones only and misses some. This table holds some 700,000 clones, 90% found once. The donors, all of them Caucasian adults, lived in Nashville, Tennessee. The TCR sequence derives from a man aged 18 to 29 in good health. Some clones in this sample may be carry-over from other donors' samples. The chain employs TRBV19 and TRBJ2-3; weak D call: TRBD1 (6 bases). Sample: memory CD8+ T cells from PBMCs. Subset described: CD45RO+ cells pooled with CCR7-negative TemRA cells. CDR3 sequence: CASSSRGISTDTQYF. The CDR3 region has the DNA TGTGCCAGTAGTTCCAGGGGCATCAGCACAGATACGCAGTATTTT.